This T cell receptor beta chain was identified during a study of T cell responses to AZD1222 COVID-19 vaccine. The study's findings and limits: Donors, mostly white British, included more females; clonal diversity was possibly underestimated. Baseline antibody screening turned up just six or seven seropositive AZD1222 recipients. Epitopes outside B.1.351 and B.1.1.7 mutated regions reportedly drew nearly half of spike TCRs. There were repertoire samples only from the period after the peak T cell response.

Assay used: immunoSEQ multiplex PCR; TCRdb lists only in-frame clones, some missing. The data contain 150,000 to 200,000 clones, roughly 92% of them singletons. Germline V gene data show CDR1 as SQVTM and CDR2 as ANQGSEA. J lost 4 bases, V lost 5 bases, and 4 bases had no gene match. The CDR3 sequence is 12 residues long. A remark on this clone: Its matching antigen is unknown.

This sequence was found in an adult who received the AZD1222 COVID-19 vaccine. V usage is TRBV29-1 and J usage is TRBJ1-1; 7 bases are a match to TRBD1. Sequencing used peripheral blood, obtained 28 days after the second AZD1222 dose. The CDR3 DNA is TGCAGCGTTCACAGGGGAAGCACTGAAGCTTTCTTT. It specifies CSVHRGSTEAFF.